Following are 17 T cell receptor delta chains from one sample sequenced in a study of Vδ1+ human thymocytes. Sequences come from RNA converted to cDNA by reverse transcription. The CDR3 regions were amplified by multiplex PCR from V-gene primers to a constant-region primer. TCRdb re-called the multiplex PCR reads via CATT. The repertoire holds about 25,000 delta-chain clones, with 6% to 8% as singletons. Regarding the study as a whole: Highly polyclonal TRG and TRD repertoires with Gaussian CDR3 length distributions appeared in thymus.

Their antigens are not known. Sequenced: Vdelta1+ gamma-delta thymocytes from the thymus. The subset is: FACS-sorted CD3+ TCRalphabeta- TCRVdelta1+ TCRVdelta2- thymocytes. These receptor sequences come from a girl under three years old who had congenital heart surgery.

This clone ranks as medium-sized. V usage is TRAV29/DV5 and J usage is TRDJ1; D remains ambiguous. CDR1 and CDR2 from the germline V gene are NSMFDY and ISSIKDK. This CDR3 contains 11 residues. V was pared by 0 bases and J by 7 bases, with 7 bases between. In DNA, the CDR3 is TGTGCAGCAAGCGCGGCCCCTAAACTCATCTTT. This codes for CAASAAPKLIF.

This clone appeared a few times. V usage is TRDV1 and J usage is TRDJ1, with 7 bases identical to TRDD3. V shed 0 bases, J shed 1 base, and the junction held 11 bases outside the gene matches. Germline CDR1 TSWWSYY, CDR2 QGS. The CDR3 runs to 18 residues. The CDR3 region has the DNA TGTGCTCTTGGGGAACTAGCCCGAACTGGGGCCCCCACCGATAAACTCATCTTT. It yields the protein CALGELARTGAPTDKLIF.

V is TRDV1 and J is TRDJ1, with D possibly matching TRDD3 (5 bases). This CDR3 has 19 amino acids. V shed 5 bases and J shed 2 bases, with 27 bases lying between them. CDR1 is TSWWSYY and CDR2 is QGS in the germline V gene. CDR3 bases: TGTGCTCTTGGGTTCTTCGGCCCGAGGTACTACTGGCTGACCGATAAACTCATCTTT. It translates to CALGFFGPRYYWLTDKLIF.

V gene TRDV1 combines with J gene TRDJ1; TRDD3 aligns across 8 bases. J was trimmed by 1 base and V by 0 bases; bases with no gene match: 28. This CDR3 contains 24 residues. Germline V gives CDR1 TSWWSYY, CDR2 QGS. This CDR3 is CALGELMGFRGLNVYWGSTDKLIF. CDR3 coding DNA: TGTGCTCTTGGGGAACTTATGGGCTTCCGAGGCTTAAATGTGTACTGGGGGTCCACCGATAAACTCATCTTT.

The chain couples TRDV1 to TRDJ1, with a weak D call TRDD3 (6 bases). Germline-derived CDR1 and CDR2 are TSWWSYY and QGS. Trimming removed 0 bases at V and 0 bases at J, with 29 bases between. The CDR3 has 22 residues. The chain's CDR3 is CALGELPDFPGGTGPHTDKLIF. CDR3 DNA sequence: TGTGCTCTTGGGGAACTTCCCGACTTCCCCGGGGGTACTGGGCCCCACACCGATAAACTCATCTTT.

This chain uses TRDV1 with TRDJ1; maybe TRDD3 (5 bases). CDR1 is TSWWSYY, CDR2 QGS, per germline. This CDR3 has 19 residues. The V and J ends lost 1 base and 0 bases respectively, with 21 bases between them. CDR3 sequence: CALGEPLSKGPGYTDKLIF. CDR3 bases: TGTGCTCTTGGGGAACCCCTAAGTAAAGGTCCTGGGTACACCGATAAACTCATCTTT.

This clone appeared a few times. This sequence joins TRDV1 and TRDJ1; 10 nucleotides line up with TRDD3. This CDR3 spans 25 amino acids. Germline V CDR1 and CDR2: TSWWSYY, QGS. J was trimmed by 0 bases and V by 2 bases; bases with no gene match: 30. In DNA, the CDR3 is TGTGCTCTTGGGGAAGAAAGTGGGTTTCCTAAAGGAGGGAGTACTGGGGGATCCTACACCGATAAACTCATCTTT. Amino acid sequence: CALGEESGFPKGGSTGGSYTDKLIF.

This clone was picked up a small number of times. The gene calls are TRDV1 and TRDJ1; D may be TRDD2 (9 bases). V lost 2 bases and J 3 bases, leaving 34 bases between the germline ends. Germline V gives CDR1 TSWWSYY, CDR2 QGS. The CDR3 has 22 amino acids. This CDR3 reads CALGEFQSLPTRGIIRSDKLIF. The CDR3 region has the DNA TGTGCTCTTGGGGAATTCCAGAGCCTTCCTACGAGGGGGATAATCAGATCCGATAAACTCATCTTT.

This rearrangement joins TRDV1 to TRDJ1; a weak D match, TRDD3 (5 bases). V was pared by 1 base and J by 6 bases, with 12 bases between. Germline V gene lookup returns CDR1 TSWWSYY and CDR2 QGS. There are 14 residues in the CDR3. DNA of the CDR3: TGTGCTCTTGGGGAACATAATTTGGGGCATAAACTCATCTTT. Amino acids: CALGEHNLGHKLIF.

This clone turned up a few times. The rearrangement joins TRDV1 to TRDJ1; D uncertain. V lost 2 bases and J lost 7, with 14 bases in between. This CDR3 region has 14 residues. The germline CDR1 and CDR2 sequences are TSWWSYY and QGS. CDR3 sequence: CALGEGEPCSKLIF. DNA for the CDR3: TGTGCTCTTGGGGAAGGAGAGCCCTGCAGTAAACTCATCTTT.

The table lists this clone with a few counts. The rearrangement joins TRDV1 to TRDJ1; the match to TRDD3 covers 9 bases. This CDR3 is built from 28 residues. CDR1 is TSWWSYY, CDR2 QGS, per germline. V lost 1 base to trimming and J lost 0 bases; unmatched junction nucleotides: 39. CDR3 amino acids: CALGEREVRLPTFRTGGLAINYTDKLIF. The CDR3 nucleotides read TGTGCTCTTGGGGAACGGGAAGTCCGCCTTCCAACCTTTAGGACTGGGGGACTAGCCATAAACTACACCGATAAACTCATCTTT.

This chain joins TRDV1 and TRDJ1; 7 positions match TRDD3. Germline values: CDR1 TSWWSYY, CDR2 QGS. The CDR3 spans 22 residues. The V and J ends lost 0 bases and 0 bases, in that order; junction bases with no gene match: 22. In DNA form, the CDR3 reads TGTGCTCTTGGGGAACTATTCGTATCGCGGACGGGTACTGGGGAGTACACCGATAAACTCATCTTT. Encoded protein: CALGELFVSRTGTGEYTDKLIF.

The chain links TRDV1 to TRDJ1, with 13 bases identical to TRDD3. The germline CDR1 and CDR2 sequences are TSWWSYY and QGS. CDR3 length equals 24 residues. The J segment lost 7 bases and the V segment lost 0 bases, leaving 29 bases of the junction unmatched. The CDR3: CALGELLPTFLLGDTCEPKGKLIF. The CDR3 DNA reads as TGTGCTCTTGGGGAACTTTTACCCACCTTCCTACTGGGGGATACGTGTGAACCGAAGGGTAAACTCATCTTT.

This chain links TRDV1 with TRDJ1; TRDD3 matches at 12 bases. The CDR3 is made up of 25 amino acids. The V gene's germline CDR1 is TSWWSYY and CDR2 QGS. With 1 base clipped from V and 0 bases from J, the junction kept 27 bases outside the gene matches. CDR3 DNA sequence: TGTGCTCTTGGGGAACGGCTGGGGGCCTGGGACACTGGGGGATACTGGGCTACGTACACCGATAAACTCATCTTT. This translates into CALGERLGAWDTGGYWATYTDKLIF.

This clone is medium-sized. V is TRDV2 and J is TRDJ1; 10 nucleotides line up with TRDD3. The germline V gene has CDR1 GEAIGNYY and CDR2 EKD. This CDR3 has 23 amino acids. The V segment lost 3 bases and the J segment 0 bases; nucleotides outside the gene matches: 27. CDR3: CACDPQILSTGGSADRYTDKLIF. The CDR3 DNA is TGTGCCTGTGACCCGCAAATACTAAGTACTGGGGGATCAGCGGACCGTTACACCGATAAACTCATCTTT.

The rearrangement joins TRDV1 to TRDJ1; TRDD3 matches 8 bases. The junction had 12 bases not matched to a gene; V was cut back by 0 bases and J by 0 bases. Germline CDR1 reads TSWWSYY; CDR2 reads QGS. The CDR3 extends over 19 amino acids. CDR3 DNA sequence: TGTGCTCTTGGGGAACTTGGCCGCACTGGGGGCTTGTACACCGATAAACTCATCTTT. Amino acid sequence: CALGELGRTGGLYTDKLIF.

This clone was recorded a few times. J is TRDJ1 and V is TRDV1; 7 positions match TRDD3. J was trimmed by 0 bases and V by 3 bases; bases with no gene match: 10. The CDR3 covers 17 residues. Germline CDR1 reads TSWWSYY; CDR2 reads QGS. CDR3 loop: CALGESGGSLYTDKLIF. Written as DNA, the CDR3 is TGTGCTCTTGGGGAGTCCGGGGGATCCCTGTACACCGATAAACTCATCTTT.